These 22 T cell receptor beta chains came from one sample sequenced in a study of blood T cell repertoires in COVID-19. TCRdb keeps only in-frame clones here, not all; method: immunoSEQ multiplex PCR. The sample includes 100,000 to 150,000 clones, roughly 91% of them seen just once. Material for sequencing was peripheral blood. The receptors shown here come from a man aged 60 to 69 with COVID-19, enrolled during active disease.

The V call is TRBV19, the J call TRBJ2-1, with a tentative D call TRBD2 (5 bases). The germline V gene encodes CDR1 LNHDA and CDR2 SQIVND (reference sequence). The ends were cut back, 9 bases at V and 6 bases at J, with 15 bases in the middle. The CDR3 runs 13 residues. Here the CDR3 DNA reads TGTGCCAGCACTATCCTCGGAGGCAATGAGCAGTTCTTC. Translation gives CASTILGGNEQFF. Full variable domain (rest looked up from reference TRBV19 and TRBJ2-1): DGGITQSPKYLFRKEGQNVTLSCEQNLNHDAMYWYRQDPGQGLRLIYYSQIVNDFQKGDIAEGYSVSREKKESFPLTVTSAQKNPTAFYLCASTILGGNEQFFGPGTRLTVL.

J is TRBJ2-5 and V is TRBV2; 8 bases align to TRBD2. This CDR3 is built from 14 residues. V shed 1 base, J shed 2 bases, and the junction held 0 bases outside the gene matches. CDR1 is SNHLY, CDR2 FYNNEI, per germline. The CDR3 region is CASSEERGQETQYF. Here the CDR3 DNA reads TGTGCCAGCAGTGAAGAGCGGGGGCAAGAGACCCAGTACTTC.

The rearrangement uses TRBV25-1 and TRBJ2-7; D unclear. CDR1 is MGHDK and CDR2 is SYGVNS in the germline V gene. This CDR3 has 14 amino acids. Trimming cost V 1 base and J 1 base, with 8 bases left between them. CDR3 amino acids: CASSEWAESYEQYF. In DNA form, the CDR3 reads TGTGCCAGCAGTGAATGGGCTGAATCCTACGAGCAGTACTTC.

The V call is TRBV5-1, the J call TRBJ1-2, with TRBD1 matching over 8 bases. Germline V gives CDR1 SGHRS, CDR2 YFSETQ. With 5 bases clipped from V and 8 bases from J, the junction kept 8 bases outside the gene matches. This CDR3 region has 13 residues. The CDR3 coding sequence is TGCGCCAGCAGGCTAGGACAGGGCAGGGGCTACACCTTC. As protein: CASRLGQGRGYTF.

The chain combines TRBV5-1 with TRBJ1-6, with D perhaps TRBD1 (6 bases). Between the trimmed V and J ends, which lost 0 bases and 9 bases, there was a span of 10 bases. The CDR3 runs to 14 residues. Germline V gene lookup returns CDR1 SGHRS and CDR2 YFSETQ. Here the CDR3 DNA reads TGCGCCAGCAGCTTGGCAGGGGAAGGTTCACCCCTCCACTTT. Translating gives CASSLAGEGSPLHF.

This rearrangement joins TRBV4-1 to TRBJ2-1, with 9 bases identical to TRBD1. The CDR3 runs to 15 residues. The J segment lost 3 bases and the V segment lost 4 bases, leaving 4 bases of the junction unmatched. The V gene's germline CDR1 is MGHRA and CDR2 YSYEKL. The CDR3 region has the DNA TGCGCCAGCAGCCTCCGGGACAGGGACTACAATGAGCAGTTCTTC. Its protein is CASSLRDRDYNEQFF.

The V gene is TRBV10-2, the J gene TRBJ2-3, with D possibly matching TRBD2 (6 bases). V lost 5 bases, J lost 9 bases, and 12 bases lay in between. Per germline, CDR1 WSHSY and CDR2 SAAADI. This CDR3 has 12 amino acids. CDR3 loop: CASSSGEWTQYF. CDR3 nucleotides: TGCGCCAGCAGTTCGGGGGAGTGGACGCAGTATTTT.

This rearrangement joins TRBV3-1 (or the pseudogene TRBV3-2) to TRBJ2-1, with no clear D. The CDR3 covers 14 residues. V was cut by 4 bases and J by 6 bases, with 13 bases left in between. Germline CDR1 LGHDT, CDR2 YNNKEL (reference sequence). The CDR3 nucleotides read TGTGCCAGCAGCCGTGACACGGTAATCAATGAGCAGTTCTTC. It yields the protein CASSRDTVINEQFF.

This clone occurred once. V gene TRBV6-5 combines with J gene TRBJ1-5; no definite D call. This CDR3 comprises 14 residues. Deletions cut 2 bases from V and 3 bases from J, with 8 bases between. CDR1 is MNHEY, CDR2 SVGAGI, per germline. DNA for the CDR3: TGTGCCAGCAGTTACGGAGGGAACAATCAGCCCCAGCATTTT. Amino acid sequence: CASSYGGNNQPQHF.

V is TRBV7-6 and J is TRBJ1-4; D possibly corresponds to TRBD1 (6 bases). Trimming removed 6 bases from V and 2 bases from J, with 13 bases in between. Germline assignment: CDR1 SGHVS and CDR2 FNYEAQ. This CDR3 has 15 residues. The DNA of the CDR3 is TGTGCCAGCAGATTAACAGGGAATACTAATGAAAAACTGTTTTTT. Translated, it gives CASRLTGNTNEKLFF.

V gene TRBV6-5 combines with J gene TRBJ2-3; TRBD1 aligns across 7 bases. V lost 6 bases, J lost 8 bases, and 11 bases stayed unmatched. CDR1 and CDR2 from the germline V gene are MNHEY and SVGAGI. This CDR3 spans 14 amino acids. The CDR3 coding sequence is TGTGCCAGCAGAAAAGGGACAGACCTTAGTACGCAGTATTTT. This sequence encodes CASRKGTDLSTQYF.

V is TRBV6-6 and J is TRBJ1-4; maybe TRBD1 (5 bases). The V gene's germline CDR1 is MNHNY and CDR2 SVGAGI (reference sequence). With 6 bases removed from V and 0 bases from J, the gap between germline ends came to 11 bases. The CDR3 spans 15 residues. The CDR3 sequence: CASRPLQATNEKLFF. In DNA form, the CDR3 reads TGTGCCAGCAGGCCCCTACAGGCAACTAATGAAAAACTGTTTTTT.

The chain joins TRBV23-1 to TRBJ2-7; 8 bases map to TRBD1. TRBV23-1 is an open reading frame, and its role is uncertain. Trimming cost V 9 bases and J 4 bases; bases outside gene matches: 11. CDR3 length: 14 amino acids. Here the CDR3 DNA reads TGCGCCAGTGATACAGGACAGGGTTTTTACGAGCAGTACTTC. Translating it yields CASDTGQGFYEQYF.

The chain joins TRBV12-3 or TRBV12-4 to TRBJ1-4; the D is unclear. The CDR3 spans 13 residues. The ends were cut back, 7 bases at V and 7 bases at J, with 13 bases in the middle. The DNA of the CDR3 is TGTGCCAGCACCCTATCGAACGGTGAAAAACTGTTTTTT. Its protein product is CASTLSNGEKLFF.

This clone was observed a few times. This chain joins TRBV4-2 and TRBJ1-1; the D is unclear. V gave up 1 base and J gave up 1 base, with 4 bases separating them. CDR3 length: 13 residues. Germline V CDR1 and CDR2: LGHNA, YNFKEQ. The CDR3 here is CASSQAGNTEAFF. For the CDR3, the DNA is TGTGCCAGCAGCCAAGCGGGGAACACTGAAGCTTTCTTT.

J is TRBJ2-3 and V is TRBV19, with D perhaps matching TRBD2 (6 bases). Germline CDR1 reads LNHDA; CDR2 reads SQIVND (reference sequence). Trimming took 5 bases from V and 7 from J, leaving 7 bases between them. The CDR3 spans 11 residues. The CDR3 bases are TGTGCCAGTAGTGGACTACATACGCAGTATTTT. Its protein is CASSGLHTQYF.

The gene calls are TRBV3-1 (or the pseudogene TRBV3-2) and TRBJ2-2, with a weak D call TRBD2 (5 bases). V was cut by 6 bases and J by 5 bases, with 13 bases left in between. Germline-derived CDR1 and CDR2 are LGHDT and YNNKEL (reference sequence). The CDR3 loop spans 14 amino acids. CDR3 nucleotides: TGTGCCAGCAGACCATTCGGGGAGACCGGGGAGCTGTTTTTT. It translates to CASRPFGETGELFF.

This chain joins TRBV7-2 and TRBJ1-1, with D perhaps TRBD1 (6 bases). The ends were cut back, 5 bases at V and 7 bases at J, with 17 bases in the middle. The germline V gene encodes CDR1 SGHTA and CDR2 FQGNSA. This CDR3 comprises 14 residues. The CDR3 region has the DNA TGTGCCAGCAGCCAGGGGCCAAGGGACATTGAAGCTTTCTTT. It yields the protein CASSQGPRDIEAFF.

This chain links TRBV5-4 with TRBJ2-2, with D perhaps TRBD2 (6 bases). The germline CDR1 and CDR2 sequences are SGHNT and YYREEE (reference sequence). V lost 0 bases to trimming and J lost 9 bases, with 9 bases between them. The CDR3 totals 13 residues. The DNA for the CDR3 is TGTGCCAGCAGCTTGGGGGGGGAGAGGGAGCTGTTTTTT. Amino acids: CASSLGGERELFF.

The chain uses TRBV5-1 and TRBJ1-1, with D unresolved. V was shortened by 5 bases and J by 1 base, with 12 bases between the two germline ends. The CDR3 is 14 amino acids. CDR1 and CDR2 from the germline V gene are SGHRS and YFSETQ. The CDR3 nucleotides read TGCGCCAGCAGTTCGGAAGGCGGGAACACTGAAGCTTTCTTT. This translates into CASSSEGGNTEAFF. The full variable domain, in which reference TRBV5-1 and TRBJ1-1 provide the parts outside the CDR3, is KAGVTQTPRYLIKTRGQQVTLSCSPISGHRSVSWYQQTPGQGLQFLFEYFSETQRNKGNFPGRFSGRQFSNSRSEMNVSTLELGDSALYLCASSSEGGNTEAFFGQGTRLTVV.

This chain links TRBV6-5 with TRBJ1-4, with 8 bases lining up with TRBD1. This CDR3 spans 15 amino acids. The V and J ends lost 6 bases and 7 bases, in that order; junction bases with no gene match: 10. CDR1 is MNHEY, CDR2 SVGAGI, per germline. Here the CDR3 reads CASRDSDRVVEKLFF. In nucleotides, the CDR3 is TGTGCCAGCAGAGACTCGGACAGGGTGGTTGAAAAACTGTTTTTT.

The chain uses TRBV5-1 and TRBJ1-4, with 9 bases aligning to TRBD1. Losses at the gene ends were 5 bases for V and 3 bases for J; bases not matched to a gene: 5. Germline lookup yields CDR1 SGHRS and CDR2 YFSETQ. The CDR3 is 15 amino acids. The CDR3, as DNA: TGCGCCAGCAGTCGGACAGGGGTAGCTAATGAAAAACTGTTTTTT. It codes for CASSRTGVANEKLFF.